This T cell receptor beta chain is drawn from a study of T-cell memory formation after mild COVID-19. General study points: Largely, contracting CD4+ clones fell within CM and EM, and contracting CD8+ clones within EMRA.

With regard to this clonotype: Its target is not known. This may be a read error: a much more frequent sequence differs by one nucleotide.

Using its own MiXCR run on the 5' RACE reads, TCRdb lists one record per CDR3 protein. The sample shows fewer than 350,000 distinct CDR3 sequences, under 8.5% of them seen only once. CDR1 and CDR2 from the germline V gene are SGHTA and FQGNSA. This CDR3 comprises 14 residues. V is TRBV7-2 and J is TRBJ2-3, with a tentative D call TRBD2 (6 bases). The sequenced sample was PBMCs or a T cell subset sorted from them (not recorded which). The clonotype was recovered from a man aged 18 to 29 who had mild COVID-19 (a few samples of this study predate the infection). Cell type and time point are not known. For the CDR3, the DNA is TGTGCCAGCATCTTAGAGCGGGGCACAGATACGCAGTATTTT. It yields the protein CASILERGTDTQYF. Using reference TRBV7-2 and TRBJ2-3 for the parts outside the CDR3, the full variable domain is GAGVSQSPSNKVTEKGKDVELRCDPISGHTALYWYRQSLGQGLEFLIYFQGNSAPDKSGLPSDRFSAERTGGSVSTLTIQRTQQEDSAVYLCASILERGTDTQYFGPGTRLTVL.